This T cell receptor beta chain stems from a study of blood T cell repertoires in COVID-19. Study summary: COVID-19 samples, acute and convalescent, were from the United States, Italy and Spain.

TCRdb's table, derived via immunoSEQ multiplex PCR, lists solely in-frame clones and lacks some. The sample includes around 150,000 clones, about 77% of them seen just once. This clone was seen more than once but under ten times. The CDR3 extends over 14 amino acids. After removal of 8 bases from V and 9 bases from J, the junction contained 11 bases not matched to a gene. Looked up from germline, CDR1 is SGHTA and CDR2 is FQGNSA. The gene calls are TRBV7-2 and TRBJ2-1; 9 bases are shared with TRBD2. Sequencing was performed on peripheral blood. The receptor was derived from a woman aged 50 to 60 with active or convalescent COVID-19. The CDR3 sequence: CASASPSGTSEQFF. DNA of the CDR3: TGTGCCAGCGCCAGTCCTAGCGGGACGTCTGAGCAGTTCTTC.